The source of this T cell receptor (beta chain) is a study of yellow fever vaccine responses in identical twins. Each CDR3 protein is one row after TCRdb ran MiXCR on the RT-PCR reads. The data show 20,000 or so distinct CDR3 sequences, approximately 70% seen once. This clonotype was found a few times. CDR3 size: 13 residues. The ends lost 2 bases at V and 3 bases at J; junction bases unmatched: 3. Germline lookup yields CDR1 SQVTM and CDR2 ANQGSEA. The receptor was isolated from a woman younger than 30 who received the yellow fever vaccine. The input for sequencing was T cells from blood (PBMCs), unsorted or a sorted subset (not recorded which), taken before or after yellow fever vaccination (not recorded which). The chain links TRBV29-1 to TRBJ2-5; 7 nucleotides agree with TRBD2. In nucleotides, the CDR3 is TGCAGCGTTGAATTGAGCGGGGAAGAGACCCAGTACTTC. It codes for CSVELSGEETQYF.